The following is a T cell receptor (beta chain) sequence with its context. This sample is part of a study of blood T cells in healthy people across ages. Primers used in a second PCR of roughly 7 to 12 cycles were a sample-barcoded 5' primer and a J-beta primer mix. A single record per CDR3 protein comes from TCRdb applying MiXCR to the 5' RACE reads. There are 800,000 or so distinct CDR3 sequences in the sample; about 46% occur only once, and less than 20% lies in the top ten. The clonotype originates from an elderly man in good health. The sequenced material came from blood.

The CDR3 DNA follows: TGTGCCAGCAGCGACCAAGAGCAAGCCAAAAACATTCAGTACTTC. This translates into CASSDQEQAKNIQYF. The chain couples TRBV9 to TRBJ2-4; the D is unclear. The CDR3 runs 15 residues. V was shortened by 3 bases and J by 0 bases, with 10 bases between the two germline ends. The germline V gene encodes CDR1 SGDLS and CDR2 YYNGEE.